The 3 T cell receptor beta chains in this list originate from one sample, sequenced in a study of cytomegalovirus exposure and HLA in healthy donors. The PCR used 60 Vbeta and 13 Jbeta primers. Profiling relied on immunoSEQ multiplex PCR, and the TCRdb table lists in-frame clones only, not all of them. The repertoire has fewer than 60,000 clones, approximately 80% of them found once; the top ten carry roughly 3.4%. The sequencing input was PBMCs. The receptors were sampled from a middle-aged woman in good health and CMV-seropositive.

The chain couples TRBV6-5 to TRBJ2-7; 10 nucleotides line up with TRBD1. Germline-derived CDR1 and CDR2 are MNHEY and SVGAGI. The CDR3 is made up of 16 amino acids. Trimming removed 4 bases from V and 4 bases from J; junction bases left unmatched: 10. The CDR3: CASSSPIGQGGYEQYF. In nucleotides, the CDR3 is TGTGCCAGCAGTTCACCAATCGGACAGGGGGGATACGAGCAGTACTTC.

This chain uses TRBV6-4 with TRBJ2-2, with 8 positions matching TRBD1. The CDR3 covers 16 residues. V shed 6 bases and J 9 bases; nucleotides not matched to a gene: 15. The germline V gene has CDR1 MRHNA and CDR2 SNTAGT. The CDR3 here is CASSAMTGAGFRELFF. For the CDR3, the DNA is TGTGCCAGCAGCGCCATGACAGGGGCGGGTTTCCGGGAGCTGTTTTTT.

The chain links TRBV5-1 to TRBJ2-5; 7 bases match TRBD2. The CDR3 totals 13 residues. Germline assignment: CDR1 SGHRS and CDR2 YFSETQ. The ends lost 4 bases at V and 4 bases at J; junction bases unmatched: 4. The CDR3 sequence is CASSHGLGETQYF. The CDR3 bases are TGCGCCAGCAGCCACGGACTAGGAGAGACCCAGTACTTC.